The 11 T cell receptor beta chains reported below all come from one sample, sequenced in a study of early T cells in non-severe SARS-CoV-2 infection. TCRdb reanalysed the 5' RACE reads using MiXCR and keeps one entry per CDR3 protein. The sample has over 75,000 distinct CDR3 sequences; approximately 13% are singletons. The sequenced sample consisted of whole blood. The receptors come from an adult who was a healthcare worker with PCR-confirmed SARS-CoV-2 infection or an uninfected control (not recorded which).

The CDR3 is CASSLSPFVETGELFF. DNA of the CDR3: TGTGCCAGCAGTTTATCCCCATTTGTGGAGACCGGGGAGCTGTTTTTT. J is TRBJ2-2 and V is TRBV28; D unclear. This CDR3 comprises 16 residues. The germline V gene has CDR1 MDHEN and CDR2 SYDVKM. Trimming shortened V by 1 base and J by 5 bases, and 14 bases separated the two germline ends.

For the CDR3, the DNA is TGTGCCAGCAGCGTAGAATCTGGAAACACCATATATTTT. It encodes CASSVESGNTIYF. The chain joins TRBV9 to TRBJ1-3; D uncertain. The germline CDR1 and CDR2 sequences are SGDLS and YYNGEE. The V and J ends lost 0 bases and 1 base respectively, with 2 bases between them. The CDR3 has 13 amino acids. Supplemented by reference TRBV9 and TRBJ1-3, the full variable domain reads DSGVTQTPKHLITATGQRVTLRCSPRSGDLSVYWYQQSLDQGLQFLIQYYNGEERAKGNILERFSAQQFPDLHSELNLSSLELGDSALYFCASSVESGNTIYFGEGSWLTVV.

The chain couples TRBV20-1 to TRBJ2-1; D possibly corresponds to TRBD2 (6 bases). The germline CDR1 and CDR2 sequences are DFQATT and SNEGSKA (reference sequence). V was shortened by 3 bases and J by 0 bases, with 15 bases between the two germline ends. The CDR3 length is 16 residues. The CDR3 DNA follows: TGCAGTGCTAGGGGCGGGACTCCCAGCTCCTACAATGAGCAGTTCTTC. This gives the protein CSARGGTPSSYNEQFF.

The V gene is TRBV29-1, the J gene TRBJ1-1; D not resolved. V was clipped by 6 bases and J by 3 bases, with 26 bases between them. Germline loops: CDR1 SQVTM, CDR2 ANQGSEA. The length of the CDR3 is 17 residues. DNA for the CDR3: TGCAGCGTCGACCGGATTATGGGCGGGCGCCCGGACACTGAAGCTTTCTTT. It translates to CSVDRIMGGRPDTEAFF.

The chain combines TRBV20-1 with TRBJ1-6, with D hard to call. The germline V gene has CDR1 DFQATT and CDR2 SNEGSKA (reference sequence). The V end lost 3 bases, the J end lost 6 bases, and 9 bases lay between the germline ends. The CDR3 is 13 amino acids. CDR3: CSASNQANSPLHF. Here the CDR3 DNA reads TGCAGTGCTAGTAACCAGGCTAATTCACCCCTCCACTTT.

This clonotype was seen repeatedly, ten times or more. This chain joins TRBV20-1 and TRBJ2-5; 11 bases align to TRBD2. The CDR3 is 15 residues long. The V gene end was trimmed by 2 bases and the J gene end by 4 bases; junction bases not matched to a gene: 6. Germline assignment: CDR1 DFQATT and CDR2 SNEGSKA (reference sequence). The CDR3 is CSARIAGGLGETQYF. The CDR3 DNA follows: TGCAGTGCTAGAATAGCGGGGGGGCTGGGAGAGACCCAGTACTTC.

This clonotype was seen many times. The CDR3 DNA follows: TGTGCCAGCAGCCCGACAGCCTACTACGAGCAGTACTTC. As protein: CASSPTAYYEQYF. The chain has TRBV5-5 and TRBJ2-7, with D perhaps TRBD1 (5 bases). In germline, CDR1 is SGHKS, CDR2 YYEKEE (reference sequence). CDR3 length: 13 residues. V was shortened by 4 bases and J by 3 bases, with 11 bases between the two germline ends.

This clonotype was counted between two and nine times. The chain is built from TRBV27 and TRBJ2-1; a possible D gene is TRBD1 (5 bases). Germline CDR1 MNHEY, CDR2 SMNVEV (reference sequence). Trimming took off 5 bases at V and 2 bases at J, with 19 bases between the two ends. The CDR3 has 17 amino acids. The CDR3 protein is CASSTLFQGLPYNEQFF. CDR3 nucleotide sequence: TGTGCCAGCAGTACGCTCTTTCAGGGTTTGCCCTACAATGAGCAGTTCTTC.

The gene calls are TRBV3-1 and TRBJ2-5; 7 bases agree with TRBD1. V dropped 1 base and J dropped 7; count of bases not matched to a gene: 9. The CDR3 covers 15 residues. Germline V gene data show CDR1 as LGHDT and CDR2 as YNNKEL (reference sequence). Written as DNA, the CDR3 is TGTGCCAGCAGCCAAGGACACAGGGGAGACGGGACCCAGTACTTC. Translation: CASSQGHRGDGTQYF.

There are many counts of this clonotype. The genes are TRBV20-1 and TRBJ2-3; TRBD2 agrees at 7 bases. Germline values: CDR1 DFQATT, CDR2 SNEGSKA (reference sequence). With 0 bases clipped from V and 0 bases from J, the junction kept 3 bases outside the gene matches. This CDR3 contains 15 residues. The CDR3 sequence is CSARDRDYSTDTQYF. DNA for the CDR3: TGCAGTGCTAGAGACAGGGACTACAGCACAGATACGCAGTATTTT.

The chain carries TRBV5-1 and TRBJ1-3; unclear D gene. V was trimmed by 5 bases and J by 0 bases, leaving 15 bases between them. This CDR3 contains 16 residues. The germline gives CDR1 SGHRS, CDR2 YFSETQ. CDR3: CASSRAPGSSGNTIYF. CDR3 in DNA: TGCGCCAGCAGTAGGGCACCGGGCTCCTCTGGAAACACCATATATTTT.